This T cell receptor (beta chain) is drawn from a study of blood T cell repertoires in COVID-19. On the study more broadly: Nucleic acid was either cDNA or gDNA, and it came from T cells, B-cell-depleted T cells, or PBMCs.

Patients at the Seattle site were enrolled during active infection and followed longitudinally. In the study's own analysis: Amplified reference gene primers provided the basis for estimating nucleated cell counts. The method was immunoSEQ multiplex PCR; TCRdb's version includes in-frame clones alone and lacks a portion of them. That table gives V, J and clone size, and the DNA gave D and trimming. The table has hundreds of thousands of clones, 89% seen once. A few counts support this clone. The CDR3 sequence is 15 residues long. CDR1 and CDR2 (germline): SGDLS, YYNGEE. V lost 0 bases and J 3 bases, leaving 12 bases between the germline ends.

This rearrangement joins TRBV9 to TRBJ1-2; a weak D match, TRBD1 (6 bases). This receptor was identified in a man between 18 and 35 years old with COVID-19, enrolled during active disease. The sequenced sample was peripheral blood. This CDR3 is CASSVGGSGDYGYTF. DNA of the CDR3: TGTGCCAGCAGCGTAGGTGGGTCAGGGGACTATGGCTACACCTTC.